This T cell receptor (beta chain) was recovered during a study of shared clonotypes between healthy human individuals. Study-level points and caveats: Shared clonotypes across all four donors exceeded non-shared ones in generation probability. Rarefaction revealed incomplete sorted-subset sequencing despite large depth.

A remark on this clone: Its antigen is not known.

The V and J ends lost 1 base and 2 bases respectively, with 9 bases between them. In germline, CDR1 is MGHDK, CDR2 SYGVNS. The CDR3 is 15 residues long. TCRdb's table, derived via immunoSEQ multiplex PCR, lists solely in-frame clones and lacks some. Among 2,500,000 or so clones listed, around nine tenths were seen once. The chain joins TRBV25-1 to TRBJ1-3; tentatively, D is TRBD1 (5 bases). The sample consisted of naive CD4+ T cells sorted from blood. Subset reported: CD45RA+ positively selected. This sequence originates from a man aged 18 to 30 in good health. In DNA, the CDR3 is TGTGCCAGCAGTGAATTCGGGGGACCTGGAAACACCATATATTTT. This translates into CASSEFGGPGNTIYF.